The sequence of this T cell receptor beta chain was determined in a study of CD8 T cells in ankylosing spondylitis. Using its own MiXCR run on the 5' RACE reads, TCRdb lists one record per CDR3 protein. The sample gives about 260,000 distinct CDR3 sequences, 20% of which show up once; 7.5% to 9% is in the top ten. In germline, CDR1 is LGHDT, CDR2 YNNKEL (reference sequence). CDR3 length: 15 residues. Between the trimmed V and J ends, which lost 4 bases and 5 bases, there was a span of 15 bases. Input material: blood, either unsorted or a sorted T cell fraction (not recorded which). This sequence originates from a male donor with ankylosing spondylitis or in good health (not recorded which). This sequence joins TRBV3-1 and TRBJ2-1, with D perhaps TRBD2 (6 bases). CDR3 residues: CASSRTGTRDNEQFF. As DNA, the CDR3 is TGTGCCAGCAGCCGAACCGGGACTCGCGACAATGAGCAGTTCTTC.